The TCR beta chain described here comes from a study of blood T cell repertoires in COVID-19. Study as a whole: There were acute and convalescent COVID-19 samples, and they came from the United States, Italy and Spain. T cells, B-cell-depleted T cells, or PBMCs provided the cDNA or gDNA that served as material.

The germline CDR1 and CDR2 sequences are LNHDA and SQIVND (reference sequence). The length of the CDR3 is 13 residues. V was cut by 6 bases and J by 7 bases, with 15 bases left in between. In the authors' workflow: Amplification with reference gene primers provided the estimates of nucleated cell counts. The repertoire was sequenced with immunoSEQ multiplex PCR; TCRdb's copy has only in-frame clones and lacks some. V and J calls and clone size are as listed in that table; D and trimming were resolved from the DNA. The sample shows some 400,000 clones, 70% to 85% of them seen only once. Input material: peripheral blood. The chain couples TRBV19 to TRBJ1-2, with D perhaps TRBD1 (5 bases). The source is a human donor with acute or convalescent COVID-19. The donor label of this sample is uncertain. The CDR3 loop reads CASRKSGRGGYTF. CDR3 DNA: TGTGCCAGTAGGAAATCAGGGCGCGGTGGCTACACCTTC. The full variable domain, with the rest looked up from reference TRBV19 and TRBJ1-2, is DGGITQSPKYLFRKEGQNVTLSCEQNLNHDAMYWYRQDPGQGLRLIYYSQIVNDFQKGDIAEGYSVSREKKESFPLTVTSAQKNPTAFYLCASRKSGRGGYTFGSGTRLTVV.